The rows below give T cell receptor beta chains drawn from one sample of a study of shared clonotypes between healthy human individuals. Using immunoSEQ multiplex PCR, the repertoire was profiled, and TCRdb retains in-frame clones only, with some absent. The table lists approximately 500,000 clones, 79% of them singletons. The sample comprised PBMCs. The origin of the receptors is a middle-aged woman in good health. Some clones in this sample may be carry-over from other donors' samples. Both conserved end residues are part of each CDR3. D genes are given only for firm matches. Expanded clones get a size class; other rows say once, few or many, or leave the size out.

v_gene	d_gene	j_gene	len	abundance	CDR3aa	CDR3nt
TRBV5-6	.	TRBJ2-5	13	.	CASSWDRQGEQYF	TGTGCCAGCAGCTGGGATCGACAAGGGGAACAGTACTTC
TRBV7-8	.	TRBJ2-7	18	.	CASSLVSADRWGGYEQYF	TGTGCCAGCAGCTTAGTCTCAGCTGACAGGTGGGGAGGCTACGAGCAGTACTTC
TRBV9	.	TRBJ2-5	15	few	CASSPRANPGETQYF	TGTGCCAGCAGCCCCCGTGCCAACCCGGGGGAGACCCAGTACTTC
TRBV5-4	.	TRBJ2-3	15	.	CASSLDSTSTDTQYF	TGTGCCAGCAGCTTGGACAGTACTAGCACAGATACGCAGTATTTT
TRBV27	TRBD1	TRBJ1-5	15	once	CASSLYTGENQPQHF	TGTGCCAGCAGTTTATATACAGGGGAAAATCAGCCCCAGCATTTT
TRBV19	TRBD1	TRBJ2-7	15	.	CASSALKGASYEQYF	TGTGCCAGTAGTGCCCTGAAGGGGGCTTCCTACGAGCAGTACTTC
TRBV6-1	.	TRBJ1-5	14	.	CASSEIHVHQPQHF	TGTGCCAGCAGTGAAATCCATGTTCATCAGCCCCAGCATTTT
TRBV19	.	TRBJ1-2	14	once	CASSPDVGGYGYTF	TGTGCCAGTAGTCCAGACGTTGGGGGCTATGGCTACACCTTC
TRBV10-3	.	TRBJ1-2	12	few	CAISSGSYGYTF	TGTGCCATCAGTTCGGGCAGCTATGGCTACACCTTC
TRBV27	TRBD2	TRBJ2-1	15	.	CASSRRLAGDNEQFF	TGTGCCAGCAGTCGTCGACTAGCGGGAGACAATGAGCAGTTCTTC
TRBV28	.	TRBJ1-5	14	once	CASRGQGYNQPQHF	TGTGCCAGCAGGGGTCAGGGGTACAATCAGCCCCAGCATTTT
TRBV30	TRBD2	TRBJ2-1	15	.	CAWSPLAGVYNEQFF	TGTGCCTGGAGCCCACTAGCGGGAGTGTACAATGAGCAGTTCTTC
TRBV15	TRBD1	TRBJ2-7	15	.	CATSPGGGSSYEQYF	TGTGCCACCAGCCCAGGGGGCGGAAGCTCCTACGAGCAGTACTTC
TRBV5-1	.	TRBJ2-7	13	.	CASSLRYSYEQYF	TGCGCCAGCAGCCTCAGGTACTCCTACGAGCAGTACTTC
TRBV5-1	TRBD2	TRBJ2-7	18	.	CASSLASGVAGVFYEQYF	TGCGCCAGCAGCTTGGCTAGTGGGGTAGCGGGAGTATTCTACGAGCAGTACTTC
TRBV5-4	.	TRBJ2-1	12	.	CASSLEEVEQFF	TGTGCCAGCAGCTTGGAAGAAGTTGAGCAGTTCTTC
TRBV9	TRBD1	TRBJ1-5	14	.	CASSAKGANQPQHF	TGTGCCAGCAGCGCCAAGGGGGCCAATCAGCCCCAGCATTTT
TRBV6-6	TRBD1	TRBJ1-6	14	once	CASFQTGGNSPLHF	TGTGCCAGCTTCCAGACAGGGGGTAATTCACCCCTCCACTTT
TRBV18	TRBD1	TRBJ1-4	14	.	CASSSGQGNEKLFF	TGTGCCAGCTCATCGGGACAGGGAAATGAAAAACTGTTTTTT
TRBV4-2	.	TRBJ2-3	15	.	CASSQGDHSTDTQYF	TGTGCCAGCAGCCAAGGCGATCATAGCACAGATACGCAGTATTTT
TRBV11-2	.	TRBJ1-2	12	.	CASSLERAGYTF	TGTGCCAGCAGCTTAGAACGGGCCGGCTACACCTTC
TRBV27	.	TRBJ2-1	18	.	CASSLVFFVNRLDNEQFF	TGTGCCAGCAGTTTAGTCTTTTTTGTCAACCGGTTAGACAATGAGCAGTTCTTC
TRBV6-1	.	TRBJ1-6	17	.	CASSEPPGGTYNSPLHF	TGTGCCAGCAGTGAACCCCCGGGGGGAACCTATAATTCACCCCTCCACTTT
TRBV10-3	.	TRBJ2-7	14	.	CAISGLAIRYEQYF	TGTGCCATCAGTGGGCTAGCGATTCGGTACGAGCAGTACTTC
TRBV6-5	TRBD1	TRBJ2-7	15	few	CASSRTGTETYEQYF	TGTGCCAGCAGTCGTACCGGGACAGAGACCTACGAGCAGTACTTC
TRBV5-4	.	TRBJ1-3	14	.	CASSFAFREDTIYF	TGTGCCAGCAGCTTTGCATTCCGAGAGGACACCATATATTTT
TRBV9	TRBD2	TRBJ2-3	16	.	CASSVGLAGVTDTQYF	TGTGCCAGCAGCGTAGGACTAGCGGGAGTCACAGATACGCAGTATTTT
TRBV7-5	.	TRBJ2-7	17	.	CARSPAGQGKSYYEQYF	TGTGCCAGAAGCCCGGCCGGACAGGGGAAATCCTACTACGAGCAGTACTTC
TRBV7-8	TRBD1	TRBJ2-7	14	.	CASSGRQGPYEQYF	TGTGCCAGCAGCGGCAGACAGGGGCCATACGAGCAGTACTTC
TRBV27	TRBD1	TRBJ2-3	15	.	CASSSRQGARDTQYF	TGTGCCAGCAGTAGTAGACAGGGGGCGCGAGATACGCAGTATTTT
TRBV29-1	.	TRBJ1-1	12	few	CSVGLMNTEAFF	TGCAGCGTTGGATTGATGAACACTGAAGCTTTCTTT
TRBV10-3	.	TRBJ2-1	12	many	CAISGGEGEQFF	TGTGCCATCAGTGGAGGAGAAGGTGAGCAGTTCTTC
TRBV29-1	TRBD1	TRBJ2-7	13	.	CSGTRQGTYEQYF	TGCAGCGGGACCAGACAGGGGACCTACGAGCAGTACTTC
TRBV15	.	TRBJ1-3	14	.	CATSRDRQGNTIYF	TGTGCCACCAGCAGAGATCGACAGGGAAACACCATATATTTT
TRBV6-5	.	TRBJ1-2	14	.	CASSPQLLGYGYTF	TGTGCCAGCAGTCCACAACTCTTGGGCTATGGCTACACCTTC
TRBV4-2	TRBD2	TRBJ2-2	17	many	CASSQEGPAGGPGELFF	TGTGCCAGCAGCCAAGAAGGACCAGCGGGAGGGCCCGGGGAGCTGTTTTTT
TRBV7-2	.	TRBJ1-2	13	.	CASSRGSGDGYTF	TGTGCCAGCAGCCGAGGCTCCGGGGATGGCTACACCTTC
TRBV7-9	TRBD1	TRBJ1-1	15	.	CASSLDGTGDREAFF	TGTGCCAGCAGCTTAGACGGGACAGGGGACCGTGAAGCTTTCTTT
TRBV4-1	TRBD2	TRBJ2-2	18	many	CASSQGGLAGVGTGELFF	TGCGCCAGCAGCCAAGGGGGACTAGCGGGAGTGGGTACCGGGGAGCTGTTTTTT
TRBV7-9	TRBD2	TRBJ2-3	15	.	CASSFREGHGDTQYF	TGTGCCAGCAGCTTCAGGGAGGGCCATGGAGATACGCAGTATTTT
TRBV5-1	.	TRBJ1-2	13	many	CASSLERFGGYTF	TGCGCCAGCAGCTTGGAGCGGTTCGGGGGCTACACCTTC
TRBV7-2	.	TRBJ2-1	13	few	CASSLESGGMPFF	TGTGCCAGCAGCTTAGAGTCAGGTGGAATGCCGTTCTTC
TRBV2	TRBD1	TRBJ2-1	15	.	CASREGQGGYNEQFF	TGTGCCAGCAGGGAGGGACAGGGGGGCTACAATGAGCAGTTCTTC
TRBV28	TRBD2	TRBJ2-3	16	.	CASRRFNGGRSDTQYF	TGTGCCAGCAGAAGATTCAACGGCGGGAGATCCGATACGCAGTATTTT